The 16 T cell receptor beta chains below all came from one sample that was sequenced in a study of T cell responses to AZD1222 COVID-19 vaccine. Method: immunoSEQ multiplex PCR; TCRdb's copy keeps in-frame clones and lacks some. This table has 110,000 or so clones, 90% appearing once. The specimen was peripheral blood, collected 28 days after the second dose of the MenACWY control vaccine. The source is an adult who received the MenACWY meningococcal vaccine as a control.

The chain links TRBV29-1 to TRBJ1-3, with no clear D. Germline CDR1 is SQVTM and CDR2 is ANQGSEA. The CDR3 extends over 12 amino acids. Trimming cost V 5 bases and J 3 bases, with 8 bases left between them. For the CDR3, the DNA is TGCAGCGTTTCGACGGTTGGAAACACCATATATTTT. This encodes CSVSTVGNTIYF.

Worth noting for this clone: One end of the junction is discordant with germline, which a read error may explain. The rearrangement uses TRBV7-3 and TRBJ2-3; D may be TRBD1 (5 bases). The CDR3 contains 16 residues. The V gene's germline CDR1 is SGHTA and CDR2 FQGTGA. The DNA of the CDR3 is TGTGCCAGCAGCCTAACCGGAATGGGGCCCACAGATACGCAGTATTTT. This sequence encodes CASSLTGMGPTDTQYF.

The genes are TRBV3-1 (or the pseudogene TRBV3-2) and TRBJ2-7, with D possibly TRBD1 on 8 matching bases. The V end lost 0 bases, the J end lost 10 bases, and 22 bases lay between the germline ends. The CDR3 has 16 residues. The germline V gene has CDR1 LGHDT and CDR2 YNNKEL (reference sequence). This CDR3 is CASSQDLRGTGLFQYV. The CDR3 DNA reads TGTGCCAGCAGCCAAGATCTGCGGGGGACAGGTTTGTTCCAGTACGTC.

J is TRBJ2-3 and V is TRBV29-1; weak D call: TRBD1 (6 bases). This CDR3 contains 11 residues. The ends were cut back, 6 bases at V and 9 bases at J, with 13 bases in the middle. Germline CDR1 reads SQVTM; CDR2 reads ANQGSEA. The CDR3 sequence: CSVAPGATQYF. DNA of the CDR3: TGCAGCGTCGCCCCAGGGGCCACGCAGTATTTT.

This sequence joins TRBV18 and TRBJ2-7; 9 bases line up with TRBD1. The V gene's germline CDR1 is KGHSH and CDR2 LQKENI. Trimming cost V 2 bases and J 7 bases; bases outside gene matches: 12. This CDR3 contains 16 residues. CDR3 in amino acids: CASSPGQRDRAAEQYV. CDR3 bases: TGTGCCAGCTCACCAGGACAAAGGGACAGGGCAGCGGAGCAGTACGTC.

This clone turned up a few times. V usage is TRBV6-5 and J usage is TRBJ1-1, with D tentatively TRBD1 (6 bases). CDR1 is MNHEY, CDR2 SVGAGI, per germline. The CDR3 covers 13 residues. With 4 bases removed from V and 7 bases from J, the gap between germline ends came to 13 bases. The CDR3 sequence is CASSSGQNLEAFF. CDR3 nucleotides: TGTGCCAGCAGTTCAGGACAGAACCTTGAAGCTTTCTTT.

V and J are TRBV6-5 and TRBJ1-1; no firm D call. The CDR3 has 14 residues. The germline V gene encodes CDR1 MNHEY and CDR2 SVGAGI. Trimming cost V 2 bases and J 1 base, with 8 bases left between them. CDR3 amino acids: CASSYGVRNTEAFF. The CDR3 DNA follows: TGTGCCAGCAGTTACGGGGTCAGGAACACTGAAGCTTTCTTT.

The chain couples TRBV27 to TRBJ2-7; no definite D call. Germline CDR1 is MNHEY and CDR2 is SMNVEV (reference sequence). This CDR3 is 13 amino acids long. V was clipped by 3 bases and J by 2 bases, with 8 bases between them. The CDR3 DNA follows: TGTGCCAGCAGTTTCGGGCTCACCTACGAGCAGTACTTC. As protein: CASSFGLTYEQYF.

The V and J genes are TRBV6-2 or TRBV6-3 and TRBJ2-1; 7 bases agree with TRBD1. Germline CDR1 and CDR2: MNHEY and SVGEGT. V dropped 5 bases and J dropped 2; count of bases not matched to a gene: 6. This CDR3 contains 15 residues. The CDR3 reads CASSTRQGTYNEQFF. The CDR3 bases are TGTGCCAGCAGTACACGACAGGGCACCTACAATGAGCAGTTCTTC.

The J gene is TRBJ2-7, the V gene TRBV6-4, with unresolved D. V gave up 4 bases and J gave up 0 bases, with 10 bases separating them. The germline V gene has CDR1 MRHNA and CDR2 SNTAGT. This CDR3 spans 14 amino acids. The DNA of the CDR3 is TGTGCCAGCAGTGTTAAGGGCATCTCCTACGAGCAGTACTTC. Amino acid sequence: CASSVKGISYEQYF.

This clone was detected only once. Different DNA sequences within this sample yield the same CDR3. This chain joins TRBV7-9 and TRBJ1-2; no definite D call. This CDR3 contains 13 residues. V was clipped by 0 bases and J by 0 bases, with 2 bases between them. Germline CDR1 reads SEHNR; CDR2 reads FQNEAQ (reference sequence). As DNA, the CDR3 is TGTGCCAGCAGCTTAGCAGCTAACTATGGCTACACCTTC. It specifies CASSLAANYGYTF.

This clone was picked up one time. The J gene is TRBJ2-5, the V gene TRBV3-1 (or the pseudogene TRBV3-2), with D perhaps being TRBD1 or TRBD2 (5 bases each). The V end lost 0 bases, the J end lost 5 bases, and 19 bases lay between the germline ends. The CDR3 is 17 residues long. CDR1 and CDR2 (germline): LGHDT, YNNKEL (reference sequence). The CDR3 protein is CASSQDIRGPVWETQYF. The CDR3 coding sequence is TGTGCCAGCAGCCAAGATATTCGGGGCCCCGTCTGGGAGACCCAGTACTTC.

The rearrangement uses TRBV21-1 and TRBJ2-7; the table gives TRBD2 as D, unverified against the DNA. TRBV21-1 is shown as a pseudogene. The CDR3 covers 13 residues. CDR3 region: CASSSYGAYEQYV. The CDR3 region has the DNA TGTGCCAGCAGCTCGTACGGGGCCTACGAGCAGTACGTC.

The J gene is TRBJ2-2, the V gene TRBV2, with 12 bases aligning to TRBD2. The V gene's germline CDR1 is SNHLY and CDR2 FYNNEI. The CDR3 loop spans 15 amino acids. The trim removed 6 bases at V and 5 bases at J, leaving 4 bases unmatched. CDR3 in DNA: TGTGCCAGCAGACGGACTAGCGGGGATACCGGGGAGCTGTTTTTT. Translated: CASRRTSGDTGELFF.

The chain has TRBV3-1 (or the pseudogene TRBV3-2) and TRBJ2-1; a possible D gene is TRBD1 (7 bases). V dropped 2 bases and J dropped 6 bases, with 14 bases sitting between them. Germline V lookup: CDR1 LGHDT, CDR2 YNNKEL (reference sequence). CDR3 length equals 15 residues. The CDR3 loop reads CASSQTRQGGNEQFF. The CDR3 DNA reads TGTGCCAGCAGCCAAACTCGACAGGGAGGCAATGAGCAGTTCTTC.

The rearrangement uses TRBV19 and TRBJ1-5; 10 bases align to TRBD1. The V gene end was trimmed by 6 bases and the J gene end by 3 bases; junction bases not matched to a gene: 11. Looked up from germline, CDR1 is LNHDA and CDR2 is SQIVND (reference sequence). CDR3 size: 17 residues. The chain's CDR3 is CASRKPGQGMSNQPQHF. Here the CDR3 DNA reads TGTGCCAGTAGGAAACCGGGACAGGGGATGTCCAATCAGCCCCAGCATTTT.